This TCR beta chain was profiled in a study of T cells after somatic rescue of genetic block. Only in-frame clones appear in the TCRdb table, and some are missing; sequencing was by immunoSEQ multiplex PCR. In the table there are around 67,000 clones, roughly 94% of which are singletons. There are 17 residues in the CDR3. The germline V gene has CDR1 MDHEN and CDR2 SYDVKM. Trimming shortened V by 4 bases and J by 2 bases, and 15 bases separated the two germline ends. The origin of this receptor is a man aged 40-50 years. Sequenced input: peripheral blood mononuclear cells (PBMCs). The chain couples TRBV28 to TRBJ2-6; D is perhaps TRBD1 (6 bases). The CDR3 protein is CASSSYRDTAGANVLTF. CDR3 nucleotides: TGTGCCAGCAGTTCCTACAGGGATACGGCTGGGGCCAACGTCCTGACTTTC.